The clone carrying this T cell receptor (beta chain) was seen repeatedly, ten times or more. The target antigen is unknown. The CDR3 totals 17 residues. Germline V gene lookup returns CDR1 SGDLS and CDR2 YYNGEE. Losses at the gene ends were 5 bases for V and 4 bases for J; bases not matched to a gene: 13. These data are taken from a study of T-cell reconstitution after alpha-beta-depleted transplantation in children. Findings and limits, study-wide: Newly produced T cells mostly provided counts and TCRbeta diversity after one year, as hyperexpanded clones declined. In patients about two months after transplant, alpha-beta T cells reportedly arose from several hundred expanded graft clones. Day-60 TCRbeta diversity that was high in some patients was derived from surviving recipient T cells and thymic progenitors.

Preparing the TCRbeta library involved the use of unique molecular identifiers. One entry per CDR3 protein results from TCRdb running MiXCR on the PCR reads. The sample includes some 300,000 distinct CDR3 sequences, about 9.4% of them seen just once. The TCR originated in a boy under two years old with acute myeloid leukemia, due to receive a stem cell transplant. The chain recombines TRBV9 with TRBJ2-3, with TRBD2 matching 10 bases. This specimen was PBMCs, taken before TCRalphabeta/CD19-depleted stem cell transplant. CDR3 DNA: TGTGCCAGCAGTGCGACTAGCGGGTCTAGTGGTGCAGATACGCAGTATTTT. Translation gives CASSATSGSSGADTQYF.